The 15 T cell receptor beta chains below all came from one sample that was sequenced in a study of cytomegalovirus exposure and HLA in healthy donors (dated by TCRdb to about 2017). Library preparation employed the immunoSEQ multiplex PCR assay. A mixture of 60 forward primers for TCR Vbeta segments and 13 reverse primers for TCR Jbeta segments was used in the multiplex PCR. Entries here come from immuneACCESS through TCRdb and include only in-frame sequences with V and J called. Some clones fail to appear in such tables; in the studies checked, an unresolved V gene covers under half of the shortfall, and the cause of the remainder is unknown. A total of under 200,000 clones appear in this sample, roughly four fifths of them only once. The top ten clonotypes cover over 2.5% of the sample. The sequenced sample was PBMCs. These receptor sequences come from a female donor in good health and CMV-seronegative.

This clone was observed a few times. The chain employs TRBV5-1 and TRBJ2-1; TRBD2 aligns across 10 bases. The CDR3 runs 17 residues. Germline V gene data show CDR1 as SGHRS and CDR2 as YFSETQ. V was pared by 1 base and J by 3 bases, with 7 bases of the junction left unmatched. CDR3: CASSLSSGRQGYNEQFF. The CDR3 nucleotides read TGCGCCAGCAGCTTGAGTAGCGGGAGGCAGGGCTACAATGAGCAGTTCTTC. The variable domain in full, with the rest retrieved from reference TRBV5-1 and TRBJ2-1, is KAGVTQTPRYLIKTRGQQVTLSCSPISGHRSVSWYQQTPGQGLQFLFEYFSETQRNKGNFPGRFSGRQFSNSRSEMNVSTLELGDSALYLCASSLSSGRQGYNEQFFGPGTRLTVL.

The CDR3 DNA is TGTGCCAGCTCCCGGACAGGGGGCGAGGAGACCCAGTACTTC. Protein product: CASSRTGGEETQYF. The chain uses TRBV5-4 and TRBJ2-5; 11 nucleotides match TRBD1. CDR1 is SGHNT, CDR2 YYREEE, per germline (reference sequence). The CDR3 runs 14 residues. V was clipped by 7 bases and J by 5 bases; unmatched bases: 7.

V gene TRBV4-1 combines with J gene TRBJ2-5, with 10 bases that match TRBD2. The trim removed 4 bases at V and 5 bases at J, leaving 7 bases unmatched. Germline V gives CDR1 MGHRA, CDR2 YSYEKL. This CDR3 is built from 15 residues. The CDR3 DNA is TGCGCCAGCAGCCGTCTGGGACTAGCGAGGGAGACCCAGTACTTC. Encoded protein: CASSRLGLARETQYF.

The DNA of the CDR3 is TGTGCCAGCAGTTCTCCAGGGACAACCTATGGCTACACCTTC. This gives the protein CASSSPGTTYGYTF. This rearrangement joins TRBV28 to TRBJ1-2; D perhaps matches TRBD1 (6 bases). This CDR3 spans 14 amino acids. Germline lookup yields CDR1 MDHEN and CDR2 SYDVKM. Trimming stripped 4 bases from V and 4 bases from J, with 13 bases between.

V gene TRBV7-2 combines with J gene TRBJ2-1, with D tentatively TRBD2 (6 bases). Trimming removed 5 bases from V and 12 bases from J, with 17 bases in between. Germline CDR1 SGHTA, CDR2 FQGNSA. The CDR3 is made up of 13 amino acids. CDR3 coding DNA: TGTGCCAGCAGCACCCCTATGCCGGAGGGGCAGTTCTTC. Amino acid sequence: CASSTPMPEGQFF.

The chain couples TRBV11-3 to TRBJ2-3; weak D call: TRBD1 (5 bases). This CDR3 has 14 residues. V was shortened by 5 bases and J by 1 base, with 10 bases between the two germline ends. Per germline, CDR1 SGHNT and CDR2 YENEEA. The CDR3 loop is CASSRGRGTDTQYF. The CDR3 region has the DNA TGTGCCAGCAGCAGGGGTCGGGGCACAGATACGCAGTATTTT. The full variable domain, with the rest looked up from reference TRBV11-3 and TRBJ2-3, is EAGVVQSPRYKIIEKKQPVAFWCNPISGHNTLYWYLQNLGQGPELLIRYENEEAVDDSQLPKDRFSAERLKGVDSTLKIQPAELGDSAVYLCASSRGRGTDTQYFGPGTRLTVL.

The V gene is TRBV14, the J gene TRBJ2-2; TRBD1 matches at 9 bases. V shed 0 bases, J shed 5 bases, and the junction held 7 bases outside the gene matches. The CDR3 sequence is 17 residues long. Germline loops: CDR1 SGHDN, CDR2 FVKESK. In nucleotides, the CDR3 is TGTGCCAGCAGCCAAGATCCGACAGGGGGTCGGACCGGGGAGCTGTTTTTT. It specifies CASSQDPTGGRTGELFF.

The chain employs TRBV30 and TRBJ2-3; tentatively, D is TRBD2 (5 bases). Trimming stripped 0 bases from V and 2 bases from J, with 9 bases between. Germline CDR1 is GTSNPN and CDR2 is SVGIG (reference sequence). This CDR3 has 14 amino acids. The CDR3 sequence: CAWSVSAVTDTQYF. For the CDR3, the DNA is TGTGCCTGGAGTGTATCAGCGGTCACAGATACGCAGTATTTT.

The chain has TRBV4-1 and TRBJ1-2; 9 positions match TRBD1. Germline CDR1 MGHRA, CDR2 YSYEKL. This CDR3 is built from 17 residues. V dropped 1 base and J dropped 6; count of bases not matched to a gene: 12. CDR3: CASSQVYVGQGKDGYTF. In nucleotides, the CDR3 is TGCGCCAGCAGCCAAGTATATGTGGGACAGGGAAAGGATGGCTACACCTTC.

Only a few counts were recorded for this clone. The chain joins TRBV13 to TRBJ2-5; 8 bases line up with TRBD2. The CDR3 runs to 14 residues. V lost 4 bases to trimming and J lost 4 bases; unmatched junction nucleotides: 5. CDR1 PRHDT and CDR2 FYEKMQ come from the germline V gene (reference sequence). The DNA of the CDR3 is TGTGCCAGCAGCTCCTACGGGAGGGGAGAGACCCAGTACTTC. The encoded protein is CASSSYGRGETQYF.

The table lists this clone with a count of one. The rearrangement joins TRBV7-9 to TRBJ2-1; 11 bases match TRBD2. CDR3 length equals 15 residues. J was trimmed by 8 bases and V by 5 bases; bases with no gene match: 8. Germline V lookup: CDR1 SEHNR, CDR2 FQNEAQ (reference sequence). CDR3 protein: CASSVLAGAPYEQFF. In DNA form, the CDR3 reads TGTGCCAGCAGCGTACTAGCGGGGGCCCCTTATGAGCAGTTCTTC. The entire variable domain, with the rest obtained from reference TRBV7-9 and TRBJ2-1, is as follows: DTGVSQNPRHKITKRGQNVTFRCDPISEHNRLYWYRQTLGQGPEFLTYFQNEAQLEKSRLLSDRFSAERPKGSFSTLEIQRTEQGDSAMYLCASSVLAGAPYEQFFGPGTRLTVL.

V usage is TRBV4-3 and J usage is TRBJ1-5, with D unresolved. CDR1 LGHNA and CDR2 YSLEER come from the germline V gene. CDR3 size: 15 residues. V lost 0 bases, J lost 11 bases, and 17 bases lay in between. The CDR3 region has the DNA TGCGCCAGCAGCCAAGATCGAGGCCACTCTCGGGCCCAGCATTTT. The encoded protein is CASSQDRGHSRAQHF.

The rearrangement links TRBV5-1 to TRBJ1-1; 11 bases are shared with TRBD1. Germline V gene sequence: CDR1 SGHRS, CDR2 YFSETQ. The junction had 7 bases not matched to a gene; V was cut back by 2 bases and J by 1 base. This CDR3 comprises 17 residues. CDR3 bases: TGCGCCAGCAGCTTAGGACAGGGGGCGTTCGCGAACACTGAAGCTTTCTTT. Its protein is CASSLGQGAFANTEAFF.

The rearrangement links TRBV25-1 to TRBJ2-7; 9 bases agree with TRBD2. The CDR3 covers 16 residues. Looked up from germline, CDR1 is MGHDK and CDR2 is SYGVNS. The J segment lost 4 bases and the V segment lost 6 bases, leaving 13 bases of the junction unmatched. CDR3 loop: CASREGWWRGGYEQYF. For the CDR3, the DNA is TGTGCCAGCAGGGAAGGATGGTGGCGGGGGGGTTACGAGCAGTACTTC.

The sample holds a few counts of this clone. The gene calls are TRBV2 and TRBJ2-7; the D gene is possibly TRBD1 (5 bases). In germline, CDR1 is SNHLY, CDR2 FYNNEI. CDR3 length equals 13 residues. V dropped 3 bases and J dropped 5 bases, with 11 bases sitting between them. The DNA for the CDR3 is TGTGCCAGCAGTGATTTACAGGACGACGAGCAGTACTTC. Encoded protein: CASSDLQDDEQYF.